The 32 T cell receptor beta chains given below trace back to one sample, sequenced in a study of blood T cell repertoires in COVID-19. The table came from immunoSEQ multiplex PCR; TCRdb's copy has only in-frame clones and leaves some out. Of about 370,000 clones in the sample, more than 70% were seen once. Sequenced sample: peripheral blood. The receptor source for this set is a woman in her twenties or thirties with COVID-19, enrolled during active disease.

The chain is built from TRBV5-1 and TRBJ2-3; D gene unclear. The V and J ends lost 0 bases and 0 bases respectively, with 8 bases between them. In germline, CDR1 is SGHRS, CDR2 YFSETQ. The CDR3 covers 15 residues. The CDR3: CASSLGPTSTDTQYF. The CDR3 region has the DNA TGCGCCAGCAGCTTGGGTCCTACTAGCACAGATACGCAGTATTTT.

The chain joins TRBV28 to TRBJ1-4; a possible D gene is TRBD1 (6 bases). CDR3 length equals 15 residues. Deletions cut 4 bases from V and 0 bases from J, with 9 bases between. Germline-derived CDR1 and CDR2 are MDHEN and SYDVKM. The DNA for the CDR3 is TGTGCCAGCAGTTCTCAGGGGACAACTAATGAAAAACTGTTTTTT. It yields the protein CASSSQGTTNEKLFF.

The V gene is TRBV30, the J gene TRBJ1-2; 7 nucleotides match TRBD1. The CDR3 extends over 14 amino acids. The germline CDR1 and CDR2 sequences are GTSNPN and SVGIG (reference sequence). V was clipped by 2 bases and J by 5 bases; unmatched bases: 8. The CDR3 spells CAWSTGAVSYGYTF. The CDR3, as DNA: TGTGCCTGGAGTACAGGGGCAGTCAGTTATGGCTACACCTTC.

This clone was counted a single time. The rearrangement links TRBV11-2 to TRBJ2-7; D possibly corresponds to TRBD2 (6 bases). The CDR3 spans 16 residues. V lost 5 bases and J 0 bases, leaving 17 bases between the germline ends. The germline V gene encodes CDR1 SGHAT and CDR2 FQNNGV. Here the CDR3 DNA reads TGTGCCAGCAGCCCCCGGTCGGGGGTGCTCTCCTACGAGCAGTACTTC. Protein: CASSPRSGVLSYEQYF.

The chain recombines TRBV30 with TRBJ2-1, with 8 nucleotides matching TRBD2. Trimming cost V 0 bases and J 2 bases; bases outside gene matches: 0. Per the germline V gene, CDR1 is GTSNPN and CDR2 is SVGIG (reference sequence). The CDR3 spans 14 residues. CDR3 in amino acids: CAWSVLAAYNEQFF. The CDR3 DNA sequence: TGTGCCTGGAGTGTACTAGCGGCCTACAATGAGCAGTTCTTC.

CDR3 protein: CASSLTGYGYTF. CDR3 nucleotides: TGTGCCAGCAGTCTTACAGGGTATGGCTACACCTTC. This chain joins TRBV6-5 and TRBJ1-2, with a weak D call TRBD1 (6 bases). CDR1 MNHEY and CDR2 SVGAGI come from the germline V gene. Trimming removed 5 bases at V and 5 bases at J, with 9 bases between. The CDR3 sequence is 12 residues long.

The V call is TRBV30, the J call TRBJ1-2; no clear D. With 3 bases removed from V and 3 bases from J, the gap between germline ends came to 23 bases. The germline V gene encodes CDR1 GTSNPN and CDR2 SVGIG (reference sequence). The CDR3 loop spans 17 amino acids. As DNA, the CDR3 is TGTGCCTGGAGCCAAGGGCAGGAGGCGCTTATGGACTATGGCTACACCTTC. This encodes CAWSQGQEALMDYGYTF.

The genes are TRBV7-2 and TRBJ1-4; TRBD1 agrees at 9 bases. With 5 bases clipped from V and 5 bases from J, the junction kept 9 bases outside the gene matches. Germline lookup yields CDR1 SGHTA and CDR2 FQGNSA. This CDR3 spans 16 amino acids. The CDR3, as DNA: TGTGCCAGCAGCCTTGGACCGGGACAGGGCAATGAAAAACTGTTTTTT. Translated, it gives CASSLGPGQGNEKLFF.

The gene calls are TRBV15 and TRBJ1-6; D gene ambiguous. Trimming removed 5 bases from V and 0 bases from J, with 8 bases in between. Germline CDR1 reads LNHNV; CDR2 reads YYDKDF (reference sequence). The CDR3 consists of 15 residues. CDR3 coding DNA: TGTGCCACCAGCCTGGTGAGCTCCTATAATTCACCCCTCCACTTT. This sequence encodes CATSLVSSYNSPLHF.

The genes are TRBV28 and TRBJ1-2; 8 bases fit TRBD1. The CDR3 runs 16 residues. V lost 8 bases to trimming and J lost 2 bases; unmatched junction nucleotides: 13. The V gene's germline CDR1 is MDHEN and CDR2 SYDVKM. CDR3 amino acids: CASGRLGQAANYGYTF. The CDR3 region has the DNA TGTGCCAGCGGCCGCCTGGGACAGGCGGCGAACTATGGCTACACCTTC.

The chain uses TRBV6-5 and TRBJ1-4; 7 nucleotides align to TRBD1. V was clipped by 6 bases and J by 4 bases; unmatched bases: 8. Per the germline V gene, CDR1 is MNHEY and CDR2 is SVGAGI. This CDR3 comprises 15 residues. CDR3: CASRGTDPYNEKLFF. The CDR3 bases are TGTGCCAGCAGGGGGACAGATCCTTATAATGAAAAACTGTTTTTT.

The chain is built from TRBV15 and TRBJ1-2; 9 positions agree with TRBD1. The CDR3 runs to 14 residues. J gave up 8 bases and V 0 bases, and 4 bases lay outside the gene matches. In germline, CDR1 is LNHNV, CDR2 YYDKDF (reference sequence). CDR3 sequence: CATSRDRTGVGYTF. In nucleotides, the CDR3 is TGTGCCACCAGCAGAGACCGGACAGGGGTCGGCTACACCTTC.

The V and J genes are TRBV11-2 and TRBJ2-7; perhaps TRBD2 as D (5 bases). The V and J ends lost 5 bases and 1 base respectively, with 9 bases between them. The length of the CDR3 is 13 residues. Germline lookup yields CDR1 SGHAT and CDR2 FQNNGV. The DNA for the CDR3 is TGTGCCAGCAGCCCGGGATCGTCCTACGAGCAGTACGTC. Translating gives CASSPGSSYEQYV.

The table lists this clone with a count of one. This rearrangement joins TRBV10-3 to TRBJ2-1; 9 bases are shared with TRBD1. V lost 3 bases and J lost 4; bases outside the gene matches: 7. This CDR3 has 16 residues. The V gene's germline CDR1 is ENHRY and CDR2 SYGVKD. The CDR3 bases are TGTGCCATCAGTGACCCGGGACAGGGAAAATACAATGAGCAGTTCTTC. Translated, it gives CAISDPGQGKYNEQFF.

The chain carries TRBV28 and TRBJ1-1; 11 positions agree with TRBD1. V trimming: 6 bases; J trimming: 5 bases; junction bases outside the gene matches: 5. The CDR3 has 14 residues. Germline-derived CDR1 and CDR2 are MDHEN and SYDVKM. This CDR3 is CASRPGQGGTEAFF. Written as DNA, the CDR3 is TGTGCCAGCAGGCCGGGACAGGGGGGAACTGAAGCTTTCTTT.

This chain connects TRBV6-5 to TRBJ1-2; D is unclear. V was trimmed by 1 base and J by 10 bases, leaving 10 bases between them. The germline gives CDR1 MNHEY, CDR2 SVGAGI. CDR3 length: 12 residues. CDR3: CASSYYGNHYTF. The CDR3, as DNA: TGTGCCAGCAGTTACTACGGGAACCACTACACCTTC.

The rearrangement links TRBV10-3 to TRBJ2-1, with 7 bases lining up with TRBD2. After removal of 10 bases from V and 2 bases from J, the junction contained 5 bases not matched to a gene. The CDR3 length is 13 residues. Germline lookup yields CDR1 ENHRY and CDR2 SYGVKD. CDR3 amino acids: CATGLETYNEQFF. The CDR3 DNA sequence: TGTGCCACCGGACTAGAGACCTACAATGAGCAGTTCTTC.

The gene calls are TRBV11-3 and TRBJ2-1; 9 nucleotides agree with TRBD2. Trimming cost V 5 bases and J 5 bases; bases outside gene matches: 13. Germline V gene lookup returns CDR1 SGHNT and CDR2 YENEEA. The CDR3 covers 17 residues. The CDR3 DNA is TGTGCCAGCAGCCCGCCCTCCGGGACTAGCCCGGACAATGAGCAGTTCTTC. Amino acid sequence: CASSPPSGTSPDNEQFF.

The CDR3 loop reads CASSLLSPGISGNTIYF. The CDR3 region has the DNA TGCGCCAGCAGCTTGCTATCTCCCGGGATCTCTGGAAACACCATATATTTT. The V call is TRBV5-1, the J call TRBJ1-3; D uncertain. The ends were cut back, 1 base at V and 0 bases at J, with 14 bases in the middle. Germline CDR1 and CDR2: SGHRS and YFSETQ. The CDR3 length is 17 residues.

The V call is TRBV29-1, the J call TRBJ2-5, with 9 bases matching TRBD1. The CDR3 is made up of 16 amino acids. Germline V gives CDR1 SQVTM, CDR2 ANQGSEA. V was clipped by 7 bases and J by 3 bases; unmatched bases: 15. The DNA for the CDR3 is TGCAGCGCCTGGGGGACAGGGACCGGGGTAGAAGAGACCCAGTACTTC. It yields the protein CSAWGTGTGVEETQYF. The variable domain in full, with the rest retrieved from reference TRBV29-1 and TRBJ2-5, is SAVISQKPSRDICQRGTSLTIQCQVDSQVTMMFWYRQQPGQSLTLIATANQGSEATYESGFVIDKFPISRPNLTFSTLTVSNMSPEDSSIYLCSAWGTGTGVEETQYFGPGTRLLVL.

The chain couples TRBV19 to TRBJ1-2; D is possibly TRBD1 (6 bases). The germline CDR1 and CDR2 sequences are LNHDA and SQIVND (reference sequence). The CDR3 covers 11 residues. Between the trimmed V and J ends, which lost 6 bases and 6 bases, there was a span of 8 bases. CDR3 nucleotide sequence: TGTGCCAGTAGAACAGGGAATGGCTACACCTTC. It encodes CASRTGNGYTF.

The chain employs TRBV3-1 (or the pseudogene TRBV3-2) and TRBJ2-5; D perhaps matches TRBD2 (5 bases). Trimming removed 1 base at V and 4 bases at J, with 10 bases between. Germline CDR1 LGHDT, CDR2 YNNKEL (reference sequence). CDR3 length equals 14 residues. The CDR3 is CASSQARGRETQYF. CDR3 DNA sequence: TGTGCCAGCAGCCAAGCACGGGGTAGAGAGACCCAGTACTTC.

The chain is built from TRBV3-1 (or the pseudogene TRBV3-2) and TRBJ2-3, with D possibly matching TRBD2 (6 bases). V lost 4 bases, J lost 6 bases, and 20 bases lay in between. The germline gives CDR1 LGHDT, CDR2 YNNKEL (reference sequence). The CDR3 is 16 amino acids. The CDR3 nucleotides are TGTGCCAGCAGCCGCCGGGACTCGGCCCTCGGGGATACGCAGTATTTT. It codes for CASSRRDSALGDTQYF.

This chain uses TRBV10-1 with TRBJ1-3; no firm D call. V gave up 5 bases and J gave up 0 bases, with 8 bases separating them. Germline CDR1 reads WNHNN; CDR2 reads SYGVQD (reference sequence). This CDR3 spans 14 amino acids. CDR3 loop: CASSPLSSGNTIYF. The CDR3, as DNA: TGCGCCAGCAGTCCTCTAAGCTCTGGAAACACCATATATTTT.

The gene calls are TRBV4-1 and TRBJ2-3; TRBD2 aligns across 9 bases. This CDR3 comprises 16 residues. Losses at the gene ends were 6 bases for V and 4 bases for J; bases not matched to a gene: 11. Germline CDR1 is MGHRA and CDR2 is YSYEKL. The CDR3, as DNA: TGCGCCAGCAGGAGGGTTAGCGGGAGTGGCCCAGATACGCAGTATTTT. This encodes CASRRVSGSGPDTQYF.

Comment on this clone: At one end, the junction sequence differs from germline, possibly due to a read error. CDR3 amino acids: CASNLGARDSAVLTF. The CDR3 DNA follows: TGTGCCAGCAACTTAGGGGCCCGGGACAGCGCTGTCCTGACTTTC. This sequence joins TRBV7-9 and TRBJ2-6; 7 bases are a match to TRBD1. Germline V gives CDR1 SEHNR, CDR2 FQNEAQ (reference sequence). The CDR3 totals 15 residues. The whole variable domain, remainder taken from reference TRBV7-9 and TRBJ2-6, is DTGVSQNPRHKITKRGQNVTFRCDPISEHNRLYWYRQTLGQGPEFLTYFQNEAQLEKSRLLSDRFSAERPKGSFSTLEIQRTEQGDSAMYLCASNLGARDSAVLTFGAGSRLTVL.

This sequence joins TRBV21-1 and TRBJ2-7; the D segment call TRBD1 is taken from the table without a DNA check. TRBV21-1 is reported as a pseudogene. The CDR3 is made up of 17 amino acids. CDR3 region: CASSKSWYRERKYEQYV. DNA of the CDR3: TGTGCCAGCAGCAAAAGTTGGTACAGGGAGAGAAAATACGAGCAGTACGTC.

The V call is TRBV2, the J call TRBJ2-3; 10 nucleotides align to TRBD2. After removal of 3 bases from V and 4 bases from J, the junction contained 7 bases not matched to a gene. Germline-derived CDR1 and CDR2 are SNHLY and FYNNEI. The CDR3 spans 16 residues. In DNA, the CDR3 is TGTGCCAGCAGTGATCCGGCTAGCGGGAGCGCAGATACGCAGTATTTT. Translated, it gives CASSDPASGSADTQYF.

The chain employs TRBV5-1 and TRBJ2-1, with 10 bases that match TRBD1. The CDR3 extends over 16 amino acids. J gave up 7 bases and V 1 base, and 8 bases lay outside the gene matches. Germline V gene sequence: CDR1 SGHRS, CDR2 YFSETQ. CDR3 region: CASSLLGDRGRNEQFF. The CDR3 nucleotides read TGCGCCAGCAGCTTGTTGGGGGACAGGGGCAGGAATGAGCAGTTCTTC.

This chain uses TRBV5-4 with TRBJ1-1; D gene ambiguous. Germline CDR1 is SGHNT and CDR2 is YYREEE (reference sequence). V was clipped by 4 bases and J by 8 bases, with 21 bases between them. The CDR3 has 15 amino acids. CDR3 DNA sequence: TGTGCCAGCAGCGGAGGGCATACGCGCCTCAACGAAGCTTTCTTT. It translates to CASSGGHTRLNEAFF.

This clone was observed a few times. The V gene is TRBV7-2, the J gene TRBJ1-5; 9 nucleotides line up with TRBD1. The length of the CDR3 is 16 residues. CDR1 is SGHTA and CDR2 is FQGNSA in the germline V gene. The junction had 12 bases not matched to a gene; V was cut back by 5 bases and J by 7 bases. The CDR3 sequence: CASSPSGGQGWQPQHF. In nucleotides, the CDR3 is TGTGCCAGCAGCCCTTCCGGAGGACAGGGGTGGCAGCCCCAGCATTTT. Full variable domain (outside the CDR3, taken from reference TRBV7-2 and TRBJ1-5): GAGVSQSPSNKVTEKGKDVELRCDPISGHTALYWYRQSLGQGLEFLIYFQGNSAPDKSGLPSDRFSAERTGGSVSTLTIQRTQQEDSAVYLCASSPSGGQGWQPQHFGDGTRLSIL.

This chain connects TRBV4-2 to TRBJ2-3; perhaps TRBD2 as D (5 bases). CDR3 size: 15 residues. V was cut by 0 bases and J by 6 bases, with 13 bases left in between. Germline CDR1 and CDR2: LGHNA and YNFKEQ. For the CDR3, the DNA is TGTGCCAGCAGCCAAGATACTAGAGGAGCTGATACGCAGTATTTT. Protein sequence: CASSQDTRGADTQYF.